Following are 23 T cell receptor beta chains from one sample sequenced in a study of TIL therapy for anti-PD-1-resistant metastatic lung cancer. The libraries were made with immunoSEQ v3. Data came from immunoSEQ multiplex PCR; TCRdb stores just in-frame clones and leaves some out. The sample has approximately 95,000 clones, under 70% seen once. Time point here: pre-treatment sample, taken before nivolumab and TIL therapy. Tumor tissue came from excised metastases, mostly pleural nodules or supraclavicular lymph nodes. The specimen comprised tumor tissue, sampled at baseline. These receptors were taken from a person aged 25 to 79 with non-small cell lung cancer.

V is TRBV6-2 or TRBV6-3 and J is TRBJ2-7; TRBD2 is a possible D gene (6 bases). The V end was cut by 4 bases, the J end by 0 bases, with 16 bases between. Germline CDR1 reads MNHEY; CDR2 reads SVGEGT. This CDR3 is 16 amino acids long. The CDR3 bases are TGTGCCAGCAGTTCCTGGGGGGACTCCAGCTCCTACGAGCAGTACTTC. This sequence encodes CASSSWGDSSSYEQYF.

V and J are TRBV28 and TRBJ2-2; tentative D call: TRBD2 (5 bases). CDR3 length: 17 amino acids. The germline V gene encodes CDR1 MDHEN and CDR2 SYDVKM. The V end lost 5 bases, the J end lost 1 base, and 17 bases lay between the germline ends. The CDR3 DNA follows: TGTGCCAGCAGTAACCTTAACCTGGGAGTGAACACCGGGGAGCTGTTTTTT. Translation gives CASSNLNLGVNTGELFF.

This clone is labeled as medium-sized. The chain employs TRBV29-1 and TRBJ2-1; the D gene is possibly TRBD1 (9 bases). CDR1 and CDR2 (germline): SQVTM, ANQGSEA. The CDR3 runs 15 residues. The V and J ends lost 6 bases and 8 bases respectively, with 23 bases between them. DNA of the CDR3: TGCAGCGTACGGACAGGGGCGACTAGCGCCGATGAGCAGTTCTTC. Translation: CSVRTGATSADEQFF.

The chain couples TRBV5-4 to TRBJ2-5; TRBD2 matches at 7 bases. The CDR3 has 15 residues. Germline lookup yields CDR1 SGHNT and CDR2 YYREEE (reference sequence). After removal of 0 bases from V and 5 bases from J, the junction contained 7 bases not matched to a gene. Here the CDR3 reads CASSLDWTRTETQYF. CDR3 sequence (DNA): TGTGCCAGCAGCTTGGATTGGACTAGAACGGAGACCCAGTACTTC.

This chain uses TRBV20-1 with TRBJ1-2; D call uncertain. CDR3 length: 11 residues. Germline assignment: CDR1 DFQATT and CDR2 SNEGSKA (reference sequence). Trimming shortened V by 6 bases and J by 8 bases, and 13 bases separated the two germline ends. Here the CDR3 DNA reads TGCAGTGCCTCAGGCCCCCGGGGCTACACCTTC. Translated: CSASGPRGYTF.

The chain joins TRBV21-1 to TRBJ2-1; the table calls TRBD2, which could not be checked here. TRBV21-1 corresponds to a pseudogene. The CDR3 loop spans 13 amino acids. CDR3 loop: CASNLYYGNEQFF. The CDR3 nucleotides read TGTGCCAGCAACTTATATTATGGTAATGAGCAGTTCTTC.

The chain uses TRBV4-1 and TRBJ2-4; no firm D call. This CDR3 spans 18 amino acids. Per the germline V gene, CDR1 is MGHRA and CDR2 is YSYEKL. The V end was cut by 1 base, the J end by 0 bases, with 16 bases between. This chain's CDR3 is CASSQVPAGSLAKNIQYF. The DNA for the CDR3 is TGCGCCAGCAGCCAAGTTCCGGCAGGATCCCTAGCCAAAAACATTCAGTACTTC.

The chain couples TRBV10-3 to TRBJ2-3, with TRBD2 as a possible D gene (5 bases). The ends were cut back, 3 bases at V and 6 bases at J, with 10 bases in the middle. The CDR3 is made up of 13 amino acids. CDR1 is ENHRY and CDR2 is SYGVKD in the germline V gene. The CDR3 region is CAISDRGSDTQYF. The CDR3 DNA reads as TGTGCCATCAGTGACCGAGGGAGTGATACGCAGTATTTT.

The gene calls are TRBV18 and TRBJ2-2, with D tentatively TRBD2 (5 bases). The CDR3 is 13 residues long. The ends were cut back, 3 bases at V and 5 bases at J, with 7 bases in the middle. Germline CDR1 is KGHSH and CDR2 is LQKENI. As DNA, the CDR3 is TGTGCCAGCTCACCGACGGGAACCGGGGAGCTGTTTTTT. Translation: CASSPTGTGELFF.

The V gene is TRBV7-8, the J gene TRBJ1-1; D is ambiguous. Germline CDR1 and CDR2: SGHVS and FQNEAQ. The V end was cut by 3 bases, the J end by 4 bases, with 18 bases between. This CDR3 contains 16 residues. The CDR3 reads CASSLGKFLGGTEAFF. The CDR3 coding sequence is TGTGCCAGCAGCTTGGGGAAGTTTCTAGGTGGCACTGAAGCTTTCTTT.

The chain uses TRBV7-9 and TRBJ2-1; 7 positions match TRBD2. V lost 1 base to trimming and J lost 4 bases; unmatched junction nucleotides: 7. This CDR3 has 16 residues. The germline V gene encodes CDR1 SEHNR and CDR2 FQNEAQ (reference sequence). CDR3 residues: CASSLVRLAVYNEQFF. In nucleotides, the CDR3 is TGTGCCAGCAGCTTAGTCAGGCTAGCGGTATACAATGAGCAGTTCTTC.

This clone was seen a handful of times. V is TRBV2 and J is TRBJ2-7, with TRBD2 matching 10 bases. CDR3 size: 16 residues. Trimming took 6 bases from V and 2 from J; bases not matched to a gene: 10. Germline V lookup: CDR1 SNHLY, CDR2 FYNNEI. The CDR3 sequence: CASSQSGLAAPYEQYF. The CDR3 DNA follows: TGTGCCAGCAGCCAATCCGGACTAGCGGCTCCCTACGAGCAGTACTTC.

V gene TRBV7-2 combines with J gene TRBJ2-4; 8 positions agree with TRBD2. Per germline, CDR1 SGHTA and CDR2 FQGNSA. This CDR3 region has 14 residues. Germline trimming cut 5 bases from V and 5 bases from J; bases unmatched to any gene: 5. The CDR3 nucleotides are TGTGCCAGCAGCCGCGGGGGGACCGAAAACATTCAGTACTTC. Translation gives CASSRGGTENIQYF.

The rearrangement links TRBV21-1 to TRBJ2-7. TRBV21-1 represents a pseudogene. The CDR3 consists of 14 residues. The CDR3 reads CASSKTVEEDEQYF. The CDR3 bases are TGTGCCAGCAGTAAGACAGTCGAGGAGGACGAGCAGTACTTC.

The rearrangement links TRBV18 to TRBJ2-2; tentative D call: TRBD1 (6 bases). Germline CDR1 is KGHSH and CDR2 is LQKENI. The CDR3 totals 15 residues. V lost 2 bases to trimming and J lost 5 bases, with 12 bases between them. The CDR3 DNA is TGTGCCAGCTCACCAACGACAGGAGGTACCGGGGAGCTGTTTTTT. Residues: CASSPTTGGTGELFF.

The chain employs TRBV11-2 and TRBJ2-2; 7 bases align to TRBD1. The CDR3 has 16 amino acids. CDR1 is SGHAT, CDR2 FQNNGV, per germline. The trim removed 6 bases at V and 1 base at J, leaving 8 bases unmatched. Here the CDR3 reads CASSSGGKRNTGELFF. CDR3 DNA: TGTGCCAGCAGTTCAGGGGGTAAGAGGAACACCGGGGAGCTGTTTTTT.

The chain employs TRBV18 and TRBJ2-7, with TRBD1 matching 7 bases. Germline values: CDR1 KGHSH, CDR2 LQKENI. This CDR3 contains 14 residues. Trimming removed 0 bases from V and 6 bases from J; junction bases left unmatched: 5. In nucleotides, the CDR3 is TGTGCCAGCTCACCACCGAATACAGGGGCCGAGCAGTACTTC. This sequence encodes CASSPPNTGAEQYF.

In this sample, this clone turned up a few times. The chain couples TRBV30 to TRBJ2-3; 7 bases line up with TRBD2. The CDR3 is 16 residues long. The J segment lost 6 bases and the V segment lost 0 bases, leaving 12 bases of the junction unmatched. Germline V gene data show CDR1 as GTSNPN and CDR2 as SVGIG (reference sequence). CDR3 bases: TGTGCCTGGAGTGTTGGTAGCGGGCGGTTTACCGATACGCAGTATTTT. It translates to CAWSVGSGRFTDTQYF.

The chain couples TRBV29-1 to TRBJ2-1, with D perhaps TRBD1 (5 bases). This CDR3 has 11 residues. Trimming took off 7 bases at V and 12 bases at J, with 16 bases between the two ends. Per germline, CDR1 SQVTM and CDR2 ANQGSEA. CDR3 sequence: CSALTAYGQFF. The CDR3 nucleotides read TGCAGCGCACTGACAGCCTACGGGCAGTTCTTC.

The chain couples TRBV6-6 to TRBJ2-3, with D possibly being TRBD2 (6 bases). The V gene lost 4 bases and the J gene lost 0 bases, with 14 bases spanning the gap. The CDR3 consists of 16 residues. The V gene's germline CDR1 is MNHNY and CDR2 SVGAGI (reference sequence). CDR3 DNA sequence: TGTGCCAGCAGTTTCATCTCCGGGACTAGCACAGATACGCAGTATTTT. Its translation: CASSFISGTSTDTQYF.

This clone was detected only a few times. This chain joins TRBV7-2 and TRBJ1-2, with a possible D match to TRBD1 (5 bases). CDR3 size: 14 residues. Germline V gene lookup returns CDR1 SGHTA and CDR2 FQGNSA. V lost 5 bases and J 3 bases, leaving 13 bases between the germline ends. In DNA form, the CDR3 reads TGTGCCAGCAGCACAGGAGGATCGGACTATGGCTACACCTTC. It encodes CASSTGGSDYGYTF.

CDR3 DNA: TGCGCCAGCAGCTTGGCCGGTAGGGAGACCCAGTACTTC. This encodes CASSLAGRETQYF. J is TRBJ2-5 and V is TRBV5-1; D not resolved. This CDR3 has 13 amino acids. The V gene lost 0 bases and the J gene lost 5 bases, with 8 bases spanning the gap. Germline V gene sequence: CDR1 SGHRS, CDR2 YFSETQ.

The rearrangement links TRBV5-1 to TRBJ2-7; D ambiguous. This CDR3 is 14 amino acids long. V lost 4 bases and J lost 0, with 11 bases in between. Germline V gives CDR1 SGHRS, CDR2 YFSETQ. This chain's CDR3 is CASSQGFNSYEQYF. As DNA, the CDR3 is TGCGCCAGCAGCCAAGGATTCAACTCCTACGAGCAGTACTTC. Variable domain in full (rest from reference TRBV5-1 and TRBJ2-7): KAGVTQTPRYLIKTRGQQVTLSCSPISGHRSVSWYQQTPGQGLQFLFEYFSETQRNKGNFPGRFSGRQFSNSRSEMNVSTLELGDSALYLCASSQGFNSYEQYFGPGTRLTVT.